Below are 20 T cell receptor beta chains sequenced from a single sample in a study of human T cells and chemical hapten exposure. Using its own MiXCR run on the RACE reads, TCRdb lists one record per CDR3 protein. There are 150,000 to 200,000 distinct CDR3 sequences in the sample; roughly 14% occur only once, and about 1.7% lies in the top ten. Regarding time point: patch test 1, 2 weeks after DPC sensitization. The treatment: therapeutic diphenylcyclopropenone sensitization with weekly scalp DPC. The sequences come from whole blood, collected in connection with sensitization to the hapten diphenylcyclopropenone (DPC). These receptors originate from a woman in her thirties with alopecia areata. Some clones in this sample may be carry-over from other donors' samples.

The V and J genes are TRBV29-1 and TRBJ2-3; TRBD1 matches 7 bases. The V gene's germline CDR1 is SQVTM and CDR2 ANQGSEA. CDR3 size: 14 residues. With V trimmed by 3 bases and J by 5 bases, 8 bases remained unmatched. The CDR3 coding sequence is TGCAGCGTTGAGGACAGGATCTCCAGAGATACGCAGTATTTT. It codes for CSVEDRISRDTQYF.

This clonotype was seen more than once but under ten times. The rearrangement uses TRBV19 and TRBJ2-1; TRBD2 matches at 8 bases. This CDR3 has 15 amino acids. Germline V gives CDR1 LNHDA, CDR2 SQIVND (reference sequence). The V and J ends lost 4 bases and 3 bases, in that order; junction bases with no gene match: 5. The CDR3 loop reads CASSKTSGDYNEQFF. The CDR3 DNA follows: TGTGCCAGTAGTAAAACTAGCGGAGACTACAATGAGCAGTTCTTC.

The J gene is TRBJ2-7, the V gene TRBV4-3, with 12 bases aligning to TRBD2. Germline V lookup: CDR1 LGHNA, CDR2 YSLEER. Trimming removed 1 base from V and 1 base from J; junction bases left unmatched: 8. The CDR3 loop spans 18 amino acids. DNA for the CDR3: TGCGCCAGCAGCCAAGTGGTACCGGGACTAGCGGGTTCCTACGAGCAGTACTTC. This sequence encodes CASSQVVPGLAGSYEQYF.

The chain uses TRBV20-1 and TRBJ2-1; 9 bases match TRBD2. The J segment lost 3 bases and the V segment lost 6 bases, leaving 6 bases of the junction unmatched. CDR3 length: 14 residues. Looked up from germline, CDR1 is DFQATT and CDR2 is SNEGSKA (reference sequence). As DNA, the CDR3 is TGCAGTGCAAGTGCGACTAGCGGCTACAATGAGCAGTTCTTC. Protein sequence: CSASATSGYNEQFF.

The chain uses TRBV7-2 and TRBJ2-4; 11 nucleotides align to TRBD2. Losses at the gene ends were 4 bases for V and 7 bases for J; bases not matched to a gene: 9. This CDR3 contains 16 residues. Germline lookup yields CDR1 SGHTA and CDR2 FQGNSA. The CDR3 nucleotides read TGTGCCAGCAGCTCCCCCACAACTAGCGGGAGTAACATTCAGTACTTC. Translation gives CASSSPTTSGSNIQYF.

This clonotype appeared many times. The chain links TRBV7-2 to TRBJ2-3; maybe TRBD1 (5 bases). The CDR3 length is 13 residues. Trimming took 3 bases from V and 4 from J, leaving 8 bases between them. Germline assignment: CDR1 SGHTA and CDR2 FQGNSA. In nucleotides, the CDR3 is TGTGCCAGCAGCTTGAAAGGGGCAGATACGCAGTATTTT. Its protein product is CASSLKGADTQYF.

This clonotype was seen more than once but under ten times. The chain's CDR3 is CASSDRGPGELFF. The CDR3 DNA reads as TGTGCCAGCAGTGATCGGGGCCCCGGGGAGCTGTTTTTT. The chain links TRBV2 to TRBJ2-2, with D perhaps matching TRBD1 or TRBD2 (5 bases each). Germline V gene data show CDR1 as SNHLY and CDR2 as FYNNEI. The CDR3 loop spans 13 amino acids. Trimming cost V 3 bases and J 6 bases, with 8 bases left between them.

This clonotype was counted once. V and J are TRBV7-9 and TRBJ2-7; 9 bases align to TRBD1. The CDR3 covers 15 residues. Germline CDR1 and CDR2: SEHNR and FQNEAQ (reference sequence). The V gene end was trimmed by 4 bases and the J gene end by 3 bases; junction bases not matched to a gene: 7. The DNA for the CDR3 is TGTGCCAGCAGCTCCGACAGGGGGTTTCGCTACGAGCAGTACTTC. Protein: CASSSDRGFRYEQYF.

This clonotype was seen ten or more times. The V and J genes are TRBV2 and TRBJ1-2; no definite D call. CDR1 and CDR2 from the germline V gene are SNHLY and FYNNEI. The V end was cut by 2 bases, the J end by 9 bases, with 13 bases between. The length of the CDR3 is 13 residues. The CDR3 loop is CASSEQEAASYTF. The CDR3 region has the DNA TGTGCCAGCAGTGAACAGGAGGCTGCTAGCTACACCTTC.

The genes are TRBV7-9 and TRBJ2-1; 9 nucleotides line up with TRBD1. Per germline, CDR1 SEHNR and CDR2 FQNEAQ (reference sequence). V shed 3 bases, J shed 9 bases, and the junction held 12 bases outside the gene matches. The CDR3 contains 16 residues. DNA of the CDR3: TGTGCCAGCAGCTTGATCCAGGGACAGGGTCCGATTGAGCAGTTCTTC. It codes for CASSLIQGQGPIEQFF. Using reference TRBV7-9 and TRBJ2-1 for the parts outside the CDR3, the full variable domain is DTGVSQNPRHKITKRGQNVTFRCDPISEHNRLYWYRQTLGQGPEFLTYFQNEAQLEKSRLLSDRFSAERPKGSFSTLEIQRTEQGDSAMYLCASSLIQGQGPIEQFFGPGTRLTVL.

This clonotype has only a few counts. This chain joins TRBV20-1 and TRBJ2-1; D uncertain. The CDR3 loop spans 13 amino acids. V lost 3 bases to trimming and J lost 4 bases, with 10 bases between them. Looked up from germline, CDR1 is DFQATT and CDR2 is SNEGSKA (reference sequence). The CDR3 sequence: CSASSISYNEQFF. The CDR3 region has the DNA TGCAGTGCTAGTTCGATCTCTTACAATGAGCAGTTCTTC.

This clonotype was picked up a small number of times. The CDR3 bases are TGTGCCAGCAGGCGACAGGCTGGAAACACCATATATTTT. This translates into CASRRQAGNTIYF. The chain recombines TRBV12-3 or TRBV12-4 with TRBJ1-3, with D tentatively TRBD1 (6 bases). The ends were cut back, 6 bases at V and 2 bases at J, with 8 bases in the middle. The CDR3 extends over 13 amino acids.

This rearrangement joins TRBV27 to TRBJ2-3; 13 positions match TRBD2. V gave up 5 bases and J gave up 5 bases; unmatched junction bases: 4. The CDR3 spans 15 residues. In germline, CDR1 is MNHEY, CDR2 SMNVEV (reference sequence). CDR3 loop: CASSRTSGGKDTQYF. The CDR3, as DNA: TGTGCCAGCAGTCGGACTAGCGGGGGTAAAGATACGCAGTATTTT.

This clonotype has ten or more counts. The rearrangement links TRBV29-1 to TRBJ2-3; D is perhaps TRBD2 (5 bases). Germline V CDR1 and CDR2: SQVTM, ANQGSEA. Trimming pared 4 bases from V and 8 bases from J, leaving 13 bases between. The CDR3 sequence is 12 residues long. CDR3 region: CSVAQLASTQYF. CDR3 bases: TGCAGCGTTGCCCAATTAGCGTCTACGCAGTATTTT.

This clonotype has at least ten counts. CDR3 loop: CASSLVGAINTEAFF. CDR3 sequence (DNA): TGTGCCAGCAGCTTAGTAGGGGCGATCAACACTGAAGCTTTCTTT. The chain is built from TRBV7-8 and TRBJ1-1, with D possibly being TRBD1 (5 bases). The germline gives CDR1 SGHVS, CDR2 FQNEAQ. Between the trimmed V and J ends, which lost 1 base and 2 bases, there was a span of 11 bases. The CDR3 is 15 residues long. The full variable domain, rest sourced from reference TRBV7-8 and TRBJ1-1, is GAGVSQSPRYKVAKRGQDVALRCDPISGHVSLFWYQQALGQGPEFLTYFQNEAQLDKSGLPSDRFFAERPEGSVSTLKIQRTQQEDSAVYLCASSLVGAINTEAFFGQGTRLTVV.

This clonotype was observed many times. The gene calls are TRBV5-1 and TRBJ2-7; no firm D call. Germline CDR1 is SGHRS and CDR2 is YFSETQ. The CDR3 consists of 12 residues. V was clipped by 1 base and J by 3 bases, with 5 bases between them. CDR3 bases: TGCGCCAGCAGCTTGACTGACTACGAGCAGTACTTC. Encoded protein: CASSLTDYEQYF.

This clonotype has just a few counts. The V call is TRBV2, the J call TRBJ2-1, with TRBD2 matching over 9 bases. CDR3 length: 15 residues. Per the germline V gene, CDR1 is SNHLY and CDR2 is FYNNEI. Trimming cost V 0 bases and J 11 bases; bases outside gene matches: 8. CDR3 residues: CASSEARLAGGKQFF. The CDR3, as DNA: TGTGCCAGCAGTGAAGCGCGGCTGGCGGGGGGGAAGCAGTTCTTC.

This clonotype has only a few counts. This sequence joins TRBV5-5 and TRBJ2-7; no reliable D call. V was shortened by 4 bases and J by 3 bases, with 23 bases between the two germline ends. This CDR3 has 17 amino acids. Per the germline V gene, CDR1 is SGHKS and CDR2 is YYEKEE (reference sequence). CDR3 amino acids: CASSPEEWSLVNYEQYF. CDR3 nucleotides: TGTGCCAGCAGCCCCGAAGAATGGAGTCTGGTAAACTACGAGCAGTACTTC.

V gene TRBV10-3 combines with J gene TRBJ2-1; D gene ambiguous. Germline-derived CDR1 and CDR2 are ENHRY and SYGVKD. The V end was cut by 8 bases, the J end by 6 bases, with 8 bases between. CDR3 length: 11 residues. CDR3: CAISLGNEQFF. In nucleotides, the CDR3 is TGTGCCATCTCCCTAGGCAATGAGCAGTTCTTC.

The V gene is TRBV11-2, the J gene TRBJ1-1, with D uncertain. Trimming stripped 5 bases from V and 0 bases from J, with 7 bases between. This CDR3 contains 13 residues. The germline gives CDR1 SGHAT, CDR2 FQNNGV. CDR3 nucleotide sequence: TGTGCCAGCAGCAGAAATATGAACACTGAAGCTTTCTTT. This sequence encodes CASSRNMNTEAFF.